These 25 T cell receptor beta chains were sequenced from one sample in a study of T cell responses to AZD1222 COVID-19 vaccine. The repertoire was sequenced with immunoSEQ multiplex PCR; TCRdb's copy has only in-frame clones and lacks some. The sample carries about 110,000 clones, approximately 86% recorded once. Sequenced here: peripheral blood, sampled on day 0 of MenACWY control vaccination. Receptors originate from an adult in good health.

Notes on this clone: A read error may account for a junction end that differs from germline. Written as DNA, the CDR3 is TGTGCCAGCAGCGCCGACAGGTTT. This translates into CASSADRF. The chain is built from TRBV7-6 and TRBJ1-1; maybe TRBD1 (6 bases). The CDR3 consists of 8 residues. Per germline, CDR1 SGHVS and CDR2 FNYEAQ. Drawing the rest from reference TRBV7-6 and TRBJ1-1, the complete variable domain is GAGVSQSPRYKVTKRGQDVALRCDPISGHVSLYWYRQALGQGPEFLTYFNYEAQQDKSGLPNDRFSAERPEGSISTLTIQRTEQRDSAMYRCASSADRFGQGTRLTVV.

The rearrangement joins TRBV6-5 to TRBJ1-1; D call uncertain. V was cut by 0 bases and J by 1 base, with 9 bases left in between. From germline, CDR1 is MNHEY and CDR2 SVGAGI. This CDR3 has 15 amino acids. This CDR3 is CASSYSVGWNTEAFF. Here the CDR3 DNA reads TGTGCCAGCAGTTACTCGGTCGGCTGGAACACTGAAGCTTTCTTT.

The J gene is TRBJ1-2, the V gene TRBV7-9; D call uncertain. This CDR3 is 15 amino acids long. Trimming stripped 1 base from V and 4 bases from J, with 13 bases between. CDR1 is SEHNR, CDR2 FQNEAQ, per germline (reference sequence). CDR3 protein: CASSLGVAGSYGYTF. As DNA, the CDR3 is TGTGCCAGCAGCTTAGGGGTAGCTGGGAGCTATGGCTACACCTTC.

The V and J genes are TRBV9 and TRBJ1-3; 11 positions match TRBD1. The ends lost 3 bases at V and 12 bases at J; junction bases unmatched: 11. This CDR3 is 15 amino acids long. CDR1 and CDR2 (germline): SGDLS, YYNGEE. The DNA for the CDR3 is TGTGCCAGCAGCGATGGGGACAGGGGGGACCGGGGCATATATTTT. It yields the protein CASSDGDRGDRGIYF.

The chain employs TRBV11-3 and TRBJ2-3; 8 bases align to TRBD2. This CDR3 has 14 residues. Germline V CDR1 and CDR2: SGHNT, YENEEA. The J segment lost 4 bases and the V segment lost 3 bases, leaving 3 bases of the junction unmatched. The CDR3 DNA reads TGTGCCAGCAGCTTCGGACTAGCCGCAGATACGCAGTATTTT. It codes for CASSFGLAADTQYF.

This rearrangement joins TRBV7-8 to TRBJ1-5; D is ambiguous. V lost 3 bases to trimming and J lost 2 bases, with 11 bases between them. Germline-derived CDR1 and CDR2 are SGHVS and FQNEAQ. This CDR3 region has 15 residues. DNA of the CDR3: TGTGCCAGCAGCTTCCGCTCGGCTGGCAATCAGCCCCAGCATTTT. Amino acids: CASSFRSAGNQPQHF.

This clone came up once. The V and J genes are TRBV18 and TRBJ2-3; no clear D gene. Germline assignment: CDR1 KGHSH and CDR2 LQKENI. V lost 3 bases, J lost 2 bases, and 3 bases lay in between. This CDR3 region has 12 residues. The CDR3 spells CASSPTTDTQYF. In DNA form, the CDR3 reads TGTGCCAGCTCACCTACCACAGATACGCAGTATTTT.

The J gene is TRBJ2-7, the V gene TRBV11-2; D ambiguous. Germline-derived CDR1 and CDR2 are SGHAT and FQNNGV. This CDR3 region has 14 residues. With 5 bases removed from V and 6 bases from J, the gap between germline ends came to 17 bases. CDR3 DNA sequence: TGTGCCAGCAGCCACCAGGACGGGCATGTCGAGCAGTACTTC. This codes for CASSHQDGHVEQYF.

The genes are TRBV2 and TRBJ2-7; 11 bases fit TRBD1. The CDR3 is made up of 14 amino acids. J was trimmed by 2 bases and V by 5 bases; bases with no gene match: 2. Looked up from germline, CDR1 is SNHLY and CDR2 is FYNNEI. The CDR3 here is CASSWGQGAYEQYF. The CDR3 DNA reads TGTGCCAGCAGTTGGGGACAGGGGGCCTACGAGCAGTACTTC.

This clone was seen a handful of times. This chain links TRBV18 with TRBJ2-1; D call uncertain. This CDR3 region has 14 residues. Trimming left V 6 bases short and J 4 bases short, with 13 bases between. Germline V CDR1 and CDR2: KGHSH, LQKENI. The CDR3 DNA reads TGTGCCAGCTCCCCTCAGAACGGGTACAATGAGCAGTTCTTC. Translation: CASSPQNGYNEQFF.

The rearrangement uses TRBV6-5 and TRBJ2-7, with D perhaps given as TRBD1 or TRBD2 (5 bases each). With 6 bases removed from V and 9 bases from J, the gap between germline ends came to 21 bases. There are 14 residues in the CDR3. Germline V gene data show CDR1 as MNHEY and CDR2 as SVGAGI. The DNA for the CDR3 is TGTGCCAGCAGCGGAACCGGGACGATAAGGGGGCAGTACTTC. It is translated as CASSGTGTIRGQYF.

The V and J genes are TRBV28 and TRBJ1-4; D remains ambiguous. The CDR3 runs to 13 residues. CDR1 and CDR2 from the germline V gene are MDHEN and SYDVKM. Trimming took off 2 bases at V and 17 bases at J, with 18 bases between the two ends. CDR3 nucleotide sequence: TGTGCCAGCAGTTTACAGTTGCTACAAAAGGCCTTTTTT. Residues: CASSLQLLQKAFF.

This chain joins TRBV18 and TRBJ1-1, with D possibly TRBD1 on 5 matching bases. From germline, CDR1 is KGHSH and CDR2 LQKENI. The CDR3 runs to 15 residues. Trimming removed 2 bases from V and 5 bases from J, with 15 bases in between. In nucleotides, the CDR3 is TGTGCCAGCTCACCAATGGCCTCGGGGGGGACTGAAGCTTTCTTT. The encoded protein is CASSPMASGGTEAFF.

V and J are TRBV28 and TRBJ1-2, with 8 nucleotides matching TRBD1. Trimming cost V 5 bases and J 8 bases; bases outside gene matches: 4. Per the germline V gene, CDR1 is MDHEN and CDR2 is SYDVKM. There are 12 residues in the CDR3. The CDR3 DNA is TGTGCCAGCAGTCAGGGGGCGCTGGGCTACACCTTC. It encodes CASSQGALGYTF.

This clone was seen a handful of times. This chain links TRBV11-2 with TRBJ2-7; 7 bases agree with TRBD1. V trimming: 0 bases; J trimming: 5 bases; junction bases outside the gene matches: 16. The CDR3 runs 18 residues. Germline CDR1 SGHAT, CDR2 FQNNGV. The DNA of the CDR3 is TGTGCCAGCAGCTTAGACCCCACCCCTAGACAGGGAACTAACGAGCAGTACTTC. Amino acid sequence: CASSLDPTPRQGTNEQYF.

The chain recombines TRBV5-5 with TRBJ1-1; D gene unclear. The CDR3 is made up of 13 amino acids. The germline V gene has CDR1 SGHKS and CDR2 YYEKEE (reference sequence). V dropped 0 bases and J dropped 7 bases, with 10 bases sitting between them. The CDR3: CASSLAFTDEAFF. CDR3 DNA sequence: TGTGCCAGCAGCTTGGCCTTTACAGATGAAGCTTTCTTT.

The V call is TRBV5-1, the J call TRBJ1-2; 10 nucleotides agree with TRBD1. CDR3 size: 15 residues. Germline CDR1 SGHRS, CDR2 YFSETQ. Trimming at V came to 0 bases and at J to 8 bases, leaving 7 bases not matched to a gene. CDR3 bases: TGCGCCAGCAGCTTGGGGGACAGGGGTGGAAACGGCTACACCTTC. It codes for CASSLGDRGGNGYTF.

The V gene is TRBV4-1, the J gene TRBJ1-2; 9 nucleotides align to TRBD1. V gave up 6 bases and J gave up 5 bases; unmatched junction bases: 7. CDR3 length: 14 residues. Per the germline V gene, CDR1 is MGHRA and CDR2 is YSYEKL. The CDR3 DNA follows: TGCGCCAGCAGTAGTCCGGGACAGGGTTATGGCTACACCTTC. It translates to CASSSPGQGYGYTF.

The chain uses TRBV19 and TRBJ1-5, with no clear D. CDR3 size: 12 residues. With 5 bases removed from V and 7 bases from J, the gap between germline ends came to 9 bases. The V gene's germline CDR1 is LNHDA and CDR2 SQIVND (reference sequence). In DNA form, the CDR3 reads TGTGCCAGTAGTCCCCTGAGGCAGCCCCAGCATTTT. Translation gives CASSPLRQPQHF.

This clone was counted between two and nine times. CDR3 region: CASSLLPSGTAYNEQFF. In nucleotides, the CDR3 is TGTGCCAGCAGCTTACTACCTAGCGGAACGGCCTACAATGAGCAGTTCTTC. J is TRBJ2-1 and V is TRBV7-3; 7 bases are shared with TRBD2. The CDR3 length is 17 residues. Trimming cost V 2 bases and J 2 bases; bases outside gene matches: 9. CDR1 and CDR2 from the germline V gene are SGHTA and FQGTGA.

This clone was observed a single time. The chain employs TRBV12-3 or TRBV12-4 and TRBJ2-7; D gene ambiguous. This CDR3 spans 12 amino acids. Trimming stripped 1 base from V and 4 bases from J, with 5 bases between. CDR3 in amino acids: CASSLEVYEQYF. The CDR3 DNA follows: TGTGCCAGCAGTTTAGAGGTTTACGAGCAGTACTTC.

This chain connects TRBV5-6 to TRBJ1-2; no firm D call. Germline V gene sequence: CDR1 SGHDT, CDR2 YYEEEE. The CDR3 covers 13 residues. V was shortened by 3 bases and J by 0 bases, with 6 bases between the two germline ends. The DNA for the CDR3 is TGTGCCAGCAGCTCCGGACCTAACTATGGCTACACCTTC. Translated: CASSSGPNYGYTF.

The V gene is TRBV7-9, the J gene TRBJ2-7; 7 nucleotides align to TRBD1. Germline loops: CDR1 SEHNR, CDR2 FQNEAQ (reference sequence). This CDR3 has 15 residues. V shed 4 bases and J 8 bases; nucleotides not matched to a gene: 14. The CDR3 protein is CASSSRVSTGVKQYF. CDR3 nucleotide sequence: TGTGCCAGCAGCTCCCGGGTGTCAACAGGGGTTAAGCAGTACTTC.

This clone was observed once. This chain links TRBV19 with TRBJ1-1, with 7 bases lining up with TRBD1. CDR3 length: 13 amino acids. The V gene's germline CDR1 is LNHDA and CDR2 SQIVND (reference sequence). J was trimmed by 5 bases and V by 7 bases; bases with no gene match: 7. This CDR3 is CASTHQGGTEAFF. CDR3 sequence (DNA): TGTGCCAGTACCCACCAGGGGGGGACTGAAGCTTTCTTT. The whole variable domain, remainder taken from reference TRBV19 and TRBJ1-1, is DGGITQSPKYLFRKEGQNVTLSCEQNLNHDAMYWYRQDPGQGLRLIYYSQIVNDFQKGDIAEGYSVSREKKESFPLTVTSAQKNPTAFYLCASTHQGGTEAFFGQGTRLTVV.

This chain connects TRBV5-6 to TRBJ1-1; D not certain. The CDR3 loop spans 16 amino acids. V was shortened by 1 base and J by 1 base, with 14 bases between the two germline ends. CDR1 is SGHDT, CDR2 YYEEEE, per germline. CDR3 nucleotide sequence: TGTGCCAGCAGCTTGATTACGGGAAGCACGAACACTGAAGCTTTCTTT. This sequence encodes CASSLITGSTNTEAFF.